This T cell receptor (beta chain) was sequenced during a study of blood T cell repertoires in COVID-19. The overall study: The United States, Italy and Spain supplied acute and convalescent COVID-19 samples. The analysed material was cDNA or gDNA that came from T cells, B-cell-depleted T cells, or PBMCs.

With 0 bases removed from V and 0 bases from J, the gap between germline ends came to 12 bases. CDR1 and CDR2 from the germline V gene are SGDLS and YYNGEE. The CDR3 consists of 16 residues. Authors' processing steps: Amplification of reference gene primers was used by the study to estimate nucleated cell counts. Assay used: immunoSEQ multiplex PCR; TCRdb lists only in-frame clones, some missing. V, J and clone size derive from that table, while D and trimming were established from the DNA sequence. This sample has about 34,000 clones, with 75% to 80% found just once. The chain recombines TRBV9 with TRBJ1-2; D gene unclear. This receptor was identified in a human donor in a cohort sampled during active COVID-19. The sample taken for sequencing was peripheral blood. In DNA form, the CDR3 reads TGTGCCAGCAGCGTAGCCCAGAATAAAGCTAACTATGGCTACACCTTC. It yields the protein CASSVAQNKANYGYTF.